This TCR beta chain came from a study of vaccination and CD4 T cells after COVID-19. Study outcomes and limitations: Median SARS-CoV-2-reactive clonotype numbers went up from approximately 21 to 38, but not significantly.

Turning to this clonotype: Its antigen remains unknown.

Cultured CD4+ T cells had their DNA profiled by the Oncomine TCR Beta short-read assay. TCRdb analysed the PCR reads with MiXCR anew, one entry per CDR3 protein. Of about 18,000 distinct CDR3 sequences in the sample, 70% to 80% were seen once. The CDR3 totals 15 residues. The V gene lost 5 bases and the J gene lost 10 bases, with 20 bases spanning the gap. CDR1 SEHNR and CDR2 FQNEAQ come from the germline V gene (reference sequence). This sample's treatment: approximately 9-day PBMC culture with coronavirus spike peptide pools or control peptides (ViraFEST assay). The chain is built from TRBV7-9 and TRBJ2-2; D possibly corresponds to TRBD2 (6 bases). The source is a human donor who had recovered from COVID-19. Sequencing used CD4+ T cells from blood, cultured in vitro. The CDR3 here is CASSPGLSGSEELFF. The CDR3 DNA sequence: TGTGCCAGCAGCCCGGGACTGTCGGGGAGCGAGGAGCTGTTTTTT.